The clone carrying this TCR beta chain appeared a few times. The germline V gene encodes CDR1 SGHVS and CDR2 FNYEAQ. Trimming stripped 0 bases from V and 5 bases from J, with 8 bases between. This CDR3 contains 14 residues. TCRdb recomputed calls from the 5' RACE reads with MiXCR, one row per CDR3 protein. This repertoire shows 90,000 to 100,000 distinct CDR3 sequences, approximately 16% found once; its top ten account for about 6.2%. The source of the sample is a study of T cells of healthy individuals. The genes are TRBV7-6 and TRBJ1-5; the D is unclear. This clonotype originated in a human donor in good health. For the CDR3, the DNA is TGTGCCAGCAGCTTAGCCCCCCGAGATCAGCCCCAGCATTTT. This codes for CASSLAPRDQPQHF.